Below, 21 T cell receptor beta chains from the same sample are listed, as sequenced in a study of T-cell reconstitution after alpha-beta-depleted transplantation in children. The TCRbeta library incorporated unique molecular identifiers. TCRdb reanalysed the PCR reads using MiXCR and keeps one entry per CDR3 protein. The table has about 830,000 distinct CDR3 sequences, 15% to 20% seen once. The sequenced sample was PBMCs, mostly from graft donor cells, obtained 360 days after TCRalphabeta/CD19-depleted stem cell transplant. These receptors were obtained from a male patient under 18 who had a stem cell transplant for acute lymphoblastic leukemia, so the T cells may come from the graft donor.

This clonotype has only a few counts. The chain combines TRBV5-1 with TRBJ2-5; 10 positions agree with TRBD2. The CDR3 spans 15 residues. CDR1 is SGHRS and CDR2 is YFSETQ in the germline V gene. Losses at the gene ends were 2 bases for V and 1 base for J; bases not matched to a gene: 2. This chain's CDR3 is CASSFSSGSQETQYF. CDR3 DNA: TGCGCCAGCAGCTTCTCTAGCGGGAGCCAAGAGACCCAGTACTTC. Combining the CDR3 with reference TRBV5-1 and TRBJ2-5 gives the whole variable domain KAGVTQTPRYLIKTRGQQVTLSCSPISGHRSVSWYQQTPGQGLQFLFEYFSETQRNKGNFPGRFSGRQFSNSRSEMNVSTLELGDSALYLCASSFSSGSQETQYFGPGTRLLVL.

This clonotype was observed a few times. The chain uses TRBV7-9 and TRBJ2-6; D ambiguous. V lost 4 bases to trimming and J lost 0 bases, with 10 bases between them. The CDR3 is made up of 16 amino acids. Germline assignment: CDR1 SEHNR and CDR2 FQNEAQ (reference sequence). CDR3 nucleotide sequence: TGTGCCAGCAGCTCACCCACGAGCTCTGGGGCCAACGTCCTGACTTTC. This encodes CASSSPTSSGANVLTF.

The gene calls are TRBV18 and TRBJ1-1; D not resolved. Trimming stripped 1 base from V and 4 bases from J, with 7 bases between. The CDR3 extends over 13 amino acids. Germline V gene sequence: CDR1 KGHSH, CDR2 LQKENI. The CDR3 DNA reads as TGTGCCAGCTCACCACAGGCGGTCACTGAAGCTTTCTTT. This sequence encodes CASSPQAVTEAFF.

This clonotype appeared a few times. The rearrangement joins TRBV6-4 to TRBJ2-7; 11 bases agree with TRBD2. V shed 4 bases and J 3 bases; nucleotides not matched to a gene: 5. This CDR3 is built from 15 residues. Germline V lookup: CDR1 MRHNA, CDR2 SNTAGT. The CDR3: CASSVQLAGDYEQYF. The DNA of the CDR3 is TGTGCCAGCAGTGTCCAACTAGCGGGAGACTACGAGCAGTACTTC.

This clonotype was observed a few times. V and J are TRBV4-2 and TRBJ1-1; 10 bases are a match to TRBD1. This CDR3 contains 16 residues. Germline assignment: CDR1 LGHNA and CDR2 YNFKEQ. The trim removed 1 base at V and 0 bases at J, leaving 2 bases unmatched. The CDR3 protein is CASSQGDRGLNTEAFF. Written as DNA, the CDR3 is TGTGCCAGCAGCCAAGGGGACAGGGGTCTGAACACTGAAGCTTTCTTT.

This clonotype appeared a few times. V and J are TRBV12-3 or TRBV12-4 and TRBJ2-3; possible D gene TRBD2, 5 bases. This CDR3 has 13 amino acids. The V end was cut by 6 bases, the J end by 6 bases, with 13 bases between. The CDR3 loop is CASRPSAVDTQYF. The DNA of the CDR3 is TGTGCCAGCAGACCCTCAGCGGTGGATACGCAGTATTTT.

This clonotype has more than one count but fewer than ten. V gene TRBV20-1 combines with J gene TRBJ2-1, with 10 bases fitting TRBD2. V lost 0 bases, J lost 2 bases, and 7 bases stayed unmatched. This CDR3 has 17 residues. CDR1 and CDR2 (germline): DFQATT, SNEGSKA (reference sequence). The CDR3 loop reads CSARDPSGSHPYNEQFF. Written as DNA, the CDR3 is TGCAGTGCTAGAGACCCTAGCGGGAGTCACCCCTACAATGAGCAGTTCTTC.

This clonotype occurred a few times. V gene TRBV10-3 combines with J gene TRBJ2-1; 8 nucleotides line up with TRBD1. This CDR3 spans 13 amino acids. V shed 8 bases, J shed 4 bases, and the junction held 4 bases outside the gene matches. Germline V CDR1 and CDR2: ENHRY, SYGVKD. In DNA form, the CDR3 reads TGTGCCATCCAGGACAGGGATTACAATGAGCAGTTCTTC. It specifies CAIQDRDYNEQFF.

The chain couples TRBV12-3 or TRBV12-4 to TRBJ2-2; TRBD1 or TRBD2 may be the D gene (5 bases each). Trimming stripped 6 bases from V and 4 bases from J, with 12 bases between. The CDR3 loop spans 14 amino acids. The CDR3 protein is CASRNRRSTGELFF. The CDR3 DNA reads TGTGCCAGCAGGAACAGGAGGAGCACCGGGGAGCTGTTTTTT.

V gene TRBV6-5 combines with J gene TRBJ2-1; 8 nucleotides line up with TRBD2. V dropped 0 bases and J dropped 0; count of bases not matched to a gene: 10. This CDR3 has 19 amino acids. Per the germline V gene, CDR1 is MNHEY and CDR2 is SVGAGI. The CDR3 bases are TGTGCCAGCAGTTACTCGATCTTGGCGGGAGGCTCCTCCTACAATGAGCAGTTCTTC. It specifies CASSYSILAGGSSYNEQFF.

This chain links TRBV2 with TRBJ2-1; tentatively, D is TRBD1 or TRBD2 (5 bases each). The CDR3 totals 15 residues. Germline-derived CDR1 and CDR2 are SNHLY and FYNNEI. The V end lost 1 base, the J end lost 7 bases, and 14 bases lay between the germline ends. CDR3 in amino acids: CASSEDEGRLNEQFF. Here the CDR3 DNA reads TGTGCCAGCAGTGAAGACGAGGGACGGCTTAATGAGCAGTTCTTC.

CDR3 nucleotide sequence: TGTGCCAGCAGCTCCCCTTTTGGGCGACAACAAGAGACCCAGTACTTC. Translated, it gives CASSSPFGRQQETQYF. The chain carries TRBV7-8 and TRBJ2-5; no definite D call. Germline CDR1 is SGHVS and CDR2 is FQNEAQ. Trimming left V 4 bases short and J 2 bases short, with 17 bases between. The CDR3 spans 16 residues.

The chain joins TRBV21-1 to TRBJ2-5; the DNA was not compared with TRBD2, the D call given in the table. TRBV21-1 is classified as a pseudogene. This CDR3 contains 16 residues. CDR3 DNA sequence: TGTGCCAGCAGCAAGGTCCCGAGGAGGGCGGTGGAGACCCAGTACTTC. Its translation is CASSKVPRRAVETQYF.

This clonotype occurred a few times. The genes are TRBV6-1 and TRBJ2-2, with 9 bases fitting TRBD2. Germline CDR1 MNHNS, CDR2 SASEGT. Losses at the gene ends were 5 bases for V and 5 bases for J; bases not matched to a gene: 9. The CDR3 runs 16 residues. The CDR3 spells CASSKGLAPLTGELFF. CDR3 DNA sequence: TGTGCCAGCAGTAAGGGACTAGCTCCTTTGACCGGGGAGCTGTTTTTT.

This clonotype was found a few times. As DNA, the CDR3 is TGTGCCAGCCGACACAGGGGAATGGGGAATTCACCCCTCCACTTT. Its translation is CASRHRGMGNSPLHF. The chain links TRBV25-1 to TRBJ1-6; TRBD1 agrees at 7 bases. The CDR3 is 15 amino acids. Trimming at V came to 8 bases and at J to 7 bases, leaving 11 bases not matched to a gene. Per the germline V gene, CDR1 is MGHDK and CDR2 is SYGVNS. Looking up the rest from reference TRBV25-1 and TRBJ1-6 gives the full variable domain: EADIYQTPRYLVIGTGKKITLECSQTMGHDKMYWYQQDPGMELHLIHYSYGVNSTEKGDLSSESTVSRIRTEHFPLTLESARPSHTSQYLCASRHRGMGNSPLHFGNGTRLTVT.

At least ten counts were recorded for this clonotype. The chain employs TRBV2 and TRBJ2-7, with D perhaps matching TRBD1 (5 bases). Trimming removed 4 bases at V and 6 bases at J, with 13 bases between. CDR3 length: 13 amino acids. Germline assignment: CDR1 SNHLY and CDR2 FYNNEI. CDR3 nucleotides: TGTGCCAGCAGTGCCAGACAGCCGGGCGAGCAGTACTTC. Its translation is CASSARQPGEQYF.

V usage is TRBV7-9 and J usage is TRBJ2-5; D not resolved. The CDR3 extends over 13 amino acids. The V end lost 7 bases, the J end lost 5 bases, and 14 bases lay between the germline ends. Looked up from germline, CDR1 is SEHNR and CDR2 is FQNEAQ (reference sequence). DNA of the CDR3: TGTGCCAGCAACGACAACTCCCTGGAGACCCAGTACTTC. As protein: CASNDNSLETQYF.

The CDR3 is CASSDLGYSYEQYF. In DNA, the CDR3 is TGTGCCAGCAGTGACCTAGGGTACAGCTACGAGCAGTACTTC. This chain joins TRBV6-1 and TRBJ2-7; D unresolved. Germline V gives CDR1 MNHNS, CDR2 SASEGT. V was clipped by 3 bases and J by 3 bases, with 12 bases between them. This CDR3 is 14 amino acids long.

V is TRBV6-1 and J is TRBJ2-1, with D perhaps given as TRBD1 or TRBD2 (6 bases each). Germline V gene lookup returns CDR1 MNHNS and CDR2 SASEGT. The CDR3 spans 15 residues. The V end lost 6 bases, the J end lost 3 bases, and 15 bases lay between the germline ends. CDR3: CASRKGGGGYNEQFF. In DNA, the CDR3 is TGTGCCAGCAGAAAGGGGGGAGGTGGCTACAATGAGCAGTTCTTC.

This clonotype has only a few counts. The chain recombines TRBV24-1 with TRBJ2-2; D is unclear. The CDR3 loop spans 14 amino acids. V lost 2 bases, J lost 4 bases, and 7 bases lay in between. The germline V gene encodes CDR1 KGHDR and CDR2 SFDVKD. The CDR3 reads CATSDYGRTGELFF. CDR3 nucleotides: TGTGCCACCAGTGATTATGGGCGCACCGGGGAGCTGTTTTTT.

The chain carries TRBV6-1 and TRBJ2-3; TRBD1 matches 7 bases. Germline values: CDR1 MNHNS, CDR2 SASEGT. CDR3 length: 14 residues. V lost 7 bases to trimming and J lost 2 bases; unmatched junction nucleotides: 6. The CDR3 DNA reads TGTGCCAGCAAGCAGACAGGGCTCACAGATACGCAGTATTTT. Translation: CASKQTGLTDTQYF.